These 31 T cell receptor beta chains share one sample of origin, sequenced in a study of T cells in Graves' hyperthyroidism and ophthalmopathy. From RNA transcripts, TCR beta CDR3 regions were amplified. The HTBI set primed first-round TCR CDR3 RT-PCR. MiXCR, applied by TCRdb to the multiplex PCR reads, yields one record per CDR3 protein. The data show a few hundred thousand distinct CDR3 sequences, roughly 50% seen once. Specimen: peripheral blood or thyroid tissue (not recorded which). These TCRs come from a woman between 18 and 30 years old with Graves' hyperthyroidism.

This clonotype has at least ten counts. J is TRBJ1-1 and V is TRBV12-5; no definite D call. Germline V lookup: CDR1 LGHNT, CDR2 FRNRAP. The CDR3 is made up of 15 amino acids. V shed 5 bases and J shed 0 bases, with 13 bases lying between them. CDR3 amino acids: CASGTRGGLNTEAFF. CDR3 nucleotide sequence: TGTGCTAGTGGTACACGCGGAGGGCTGAACACTGAAGCTTTCTTT.

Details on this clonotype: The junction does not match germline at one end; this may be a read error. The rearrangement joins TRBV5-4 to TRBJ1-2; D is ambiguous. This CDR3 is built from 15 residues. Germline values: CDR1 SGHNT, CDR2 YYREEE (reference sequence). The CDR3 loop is CASSRDSRPNDGYTF. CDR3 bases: TGTGCCAGCAGCCGAGATAGCAGGCCTAACGATGGCTACACCTTC.

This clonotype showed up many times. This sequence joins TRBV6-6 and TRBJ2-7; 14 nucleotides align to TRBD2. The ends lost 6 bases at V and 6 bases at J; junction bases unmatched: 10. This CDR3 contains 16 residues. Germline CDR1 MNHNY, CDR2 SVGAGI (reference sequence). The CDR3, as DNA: TGTGCCAGCAGATTACATCGGGGACTAGCGGGAGTCGAGCAGTACTTC. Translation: CASRLHRGLAGVEQYF.

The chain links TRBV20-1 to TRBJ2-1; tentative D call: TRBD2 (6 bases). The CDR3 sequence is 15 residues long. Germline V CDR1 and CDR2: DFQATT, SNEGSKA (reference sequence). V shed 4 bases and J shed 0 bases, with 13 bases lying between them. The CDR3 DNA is TGCAGTGCTATGACCCCCGGGAGCTCCTACAATGAGCAGTTCTTC. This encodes CSAMTPGSSYNEQFF.

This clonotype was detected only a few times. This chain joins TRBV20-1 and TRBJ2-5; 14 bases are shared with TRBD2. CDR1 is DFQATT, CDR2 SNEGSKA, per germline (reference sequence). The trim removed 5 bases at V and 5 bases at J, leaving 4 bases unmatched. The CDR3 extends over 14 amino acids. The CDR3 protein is CSAGGLAGDETQYF. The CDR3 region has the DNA TGCAGTGCTGGGGGACTAGCGGGAGACGAGACCCAGTACTTC.

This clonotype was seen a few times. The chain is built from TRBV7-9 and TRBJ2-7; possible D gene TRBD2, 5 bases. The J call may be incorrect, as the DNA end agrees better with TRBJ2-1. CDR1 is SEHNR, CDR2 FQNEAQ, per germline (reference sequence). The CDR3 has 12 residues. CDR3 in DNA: TGTGCCAGCAGCCCCCACGGGGATGAGCAGTTCTTC. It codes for CASSPHGDEQFF.

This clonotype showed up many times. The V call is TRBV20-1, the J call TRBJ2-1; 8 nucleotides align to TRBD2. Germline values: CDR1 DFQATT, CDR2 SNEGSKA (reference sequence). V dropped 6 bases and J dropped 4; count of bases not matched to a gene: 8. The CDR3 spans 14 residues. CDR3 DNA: TGCAGTGCAACCACTAGCGGTGATTACAATGAGCAGTTCTTC. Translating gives CSATTSGDYNEQFF.

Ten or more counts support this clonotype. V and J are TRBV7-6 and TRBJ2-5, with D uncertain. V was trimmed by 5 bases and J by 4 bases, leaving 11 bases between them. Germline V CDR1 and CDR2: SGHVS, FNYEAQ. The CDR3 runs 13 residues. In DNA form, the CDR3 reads TGTGCCAGCAGCCAGAGCCCCGGAGAGACCCAGTACTTC. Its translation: CASSQSPGETQYF.

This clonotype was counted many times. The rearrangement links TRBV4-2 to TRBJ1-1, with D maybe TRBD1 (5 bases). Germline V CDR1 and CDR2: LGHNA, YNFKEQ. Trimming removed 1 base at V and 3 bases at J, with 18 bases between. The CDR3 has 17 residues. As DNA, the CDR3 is TGTGCCAGCAGCCAAGGAGGATACAGGTTAGTTTACACTGAAGCTTTCTTT. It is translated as CASSQGGYRLVYTEAFF.

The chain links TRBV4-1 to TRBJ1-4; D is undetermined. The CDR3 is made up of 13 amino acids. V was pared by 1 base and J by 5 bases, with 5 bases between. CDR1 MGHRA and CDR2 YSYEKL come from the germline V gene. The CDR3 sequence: CASSQVRNEKLFF. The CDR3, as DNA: TGCGCCAGCAGCCAAGTGAGAAATGAAAAACTGTTTTTT.

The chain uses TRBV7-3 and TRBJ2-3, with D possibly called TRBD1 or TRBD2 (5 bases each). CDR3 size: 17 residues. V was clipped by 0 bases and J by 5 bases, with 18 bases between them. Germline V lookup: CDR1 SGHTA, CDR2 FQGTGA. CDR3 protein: CASSLTRYSVGGDTQYF. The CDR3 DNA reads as TGTGCCAGCAGCTTAACGAGATACTCAGTTGGGGGAGATACGCAGTATTTT.

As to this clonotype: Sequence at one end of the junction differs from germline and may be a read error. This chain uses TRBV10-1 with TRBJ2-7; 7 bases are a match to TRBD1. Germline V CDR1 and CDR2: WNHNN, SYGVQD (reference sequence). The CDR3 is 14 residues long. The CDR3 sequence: CASSSGQEVYEQYF. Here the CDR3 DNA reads TGTGCCAGCAGTTCTGGACAGGAGGTTTACGAGCAGTACTTC.

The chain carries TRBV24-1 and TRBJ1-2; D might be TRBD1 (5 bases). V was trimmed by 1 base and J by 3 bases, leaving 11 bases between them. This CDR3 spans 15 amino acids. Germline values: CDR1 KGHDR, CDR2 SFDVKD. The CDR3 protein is CATSDFKQGDYGYTF. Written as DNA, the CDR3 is TGTGCCACCAGTGATTTTAAGCAGGGAGACTATGGCTACACCTTC.

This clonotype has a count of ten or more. The CDR3 nucleotides are TGCAGTGCTGCACCGGGCGGGGGCAAAGAAGCTTTCTTT. This gives the protein CSAAPGGGKEAFF. The chain joins TRBV20-1 to TRBJ1-1, with D perhaps matching TRBD1 (6 bases). Trimming left V 5 bases short and J 8 bases short, with 18 bases between. Germline CDR1 reads DFQATT; CDR2 reads SNEGSKA (reference sequence). CDR3 length equals 13 residues.

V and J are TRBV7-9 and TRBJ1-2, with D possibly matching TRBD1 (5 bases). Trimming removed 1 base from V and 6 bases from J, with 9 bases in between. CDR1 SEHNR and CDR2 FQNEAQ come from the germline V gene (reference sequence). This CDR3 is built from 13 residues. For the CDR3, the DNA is TGTGCCAGCAGCTTAGAGATGGGGGATGGCTACACCTTC. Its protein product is CASSLEMGDGYTF. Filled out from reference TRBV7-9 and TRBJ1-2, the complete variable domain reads DTGVSQNPRHKITKRGQNVTFRCDPISEHNRLYWYRQTLGQGPEFLTYFQNEAQLEKSRLLSDRFSAERPKGSFSTLEIQRTEQGDSAMYLCASSLEMGDGYTFGSGTRLTVV.

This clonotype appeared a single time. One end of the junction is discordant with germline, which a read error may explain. CDR3 DNA sequence: TGTGCCAGAAGCTTAGCCTCTGGGGCCAACGTCCTGACTTTC. This encodes CARSLASGANVLTF. The V and J genes are TRBV7-2 and TRBJ2-6; unclear D gene. Germline CDR1 and CDR2: SGHTA and FQGNSA. The CDR3 loop spans 14 amino acids.

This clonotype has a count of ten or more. CDR3 nucleotide sequence: TGTGCCAGCAGCTTGACAGGACAGGGCGACAAACTGTTTTTT. It encodes CASSLTGQGDKLFF. The V gene is TRBV7-9, the J gene TRBJ1-4, with 8 bases identical to TRBD1. With 3 bases clipped from V and 11 bases from J, the junction kept 8 bases outside the gene matches. There are 14 residues in the CDR3. Germline V gene lookup returns CDR1 SEHNR and CDR2 FQNEAQ (reference sequence).

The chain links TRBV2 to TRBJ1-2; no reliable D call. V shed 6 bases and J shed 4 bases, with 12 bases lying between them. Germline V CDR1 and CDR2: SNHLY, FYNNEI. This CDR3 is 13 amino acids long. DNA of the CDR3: TGTGCCAGCAGCAGCTTGGACGGCTATGGCTACACCTTC. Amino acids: CASSSLDGYGYTF.

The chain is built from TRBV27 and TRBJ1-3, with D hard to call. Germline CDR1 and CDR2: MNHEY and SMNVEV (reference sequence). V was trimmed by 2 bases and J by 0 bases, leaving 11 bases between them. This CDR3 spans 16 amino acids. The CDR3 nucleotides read TGTGCCAGCAGTTTAGCGGGCTTCTACTCTGGAAACACCATATATTTT. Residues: CASSLAGFYSGNTIYF.

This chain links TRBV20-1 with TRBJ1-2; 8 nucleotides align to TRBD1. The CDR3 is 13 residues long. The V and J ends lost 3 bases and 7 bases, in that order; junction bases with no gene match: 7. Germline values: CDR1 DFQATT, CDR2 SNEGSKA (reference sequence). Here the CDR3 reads CSASRQGAFGYTF. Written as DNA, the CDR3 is TGCAGTGCTAGTAGGCAGGGGGCTTTTGGCTACACCTTC.

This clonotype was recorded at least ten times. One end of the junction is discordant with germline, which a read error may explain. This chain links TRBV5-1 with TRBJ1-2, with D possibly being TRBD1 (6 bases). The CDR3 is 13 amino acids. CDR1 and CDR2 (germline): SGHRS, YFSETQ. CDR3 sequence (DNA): TGTGCCAGCAGCTTAGGACAGTCCTATGGCTACACCTTC. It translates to CASSLGQSYGYTF.

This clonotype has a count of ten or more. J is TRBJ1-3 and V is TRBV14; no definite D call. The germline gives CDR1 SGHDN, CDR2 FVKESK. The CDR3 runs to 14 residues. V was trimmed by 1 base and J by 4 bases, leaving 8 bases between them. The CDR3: CASSQALRGNTIYF. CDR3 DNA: TGTGCCAGCAGCCAAGCCTTGCGAGGAAACACCATATATTTT.

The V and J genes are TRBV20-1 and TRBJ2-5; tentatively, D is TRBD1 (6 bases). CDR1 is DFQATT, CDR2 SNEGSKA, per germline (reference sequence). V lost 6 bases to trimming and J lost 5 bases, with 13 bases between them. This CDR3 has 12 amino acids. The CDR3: CSARGRRETQYF. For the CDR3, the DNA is TGCAGTGCCAGGGGACGTCGGGAGACCCAGTACTTC.

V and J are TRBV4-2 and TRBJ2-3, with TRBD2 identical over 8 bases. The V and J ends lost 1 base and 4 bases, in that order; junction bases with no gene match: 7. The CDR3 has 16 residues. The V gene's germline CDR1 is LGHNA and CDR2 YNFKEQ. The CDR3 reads CASSQGLASVADTQYF. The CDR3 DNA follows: TGTGCCAGCAGCCAAGGACTAGCGAGTGTTGCAGATACGCAGTATTTT.

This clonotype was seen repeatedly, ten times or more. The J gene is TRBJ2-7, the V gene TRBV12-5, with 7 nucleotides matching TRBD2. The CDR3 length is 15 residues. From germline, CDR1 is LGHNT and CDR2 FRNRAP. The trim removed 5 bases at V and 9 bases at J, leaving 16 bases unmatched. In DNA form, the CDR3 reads TGTGCTAGTGGTCTCGGGGACTACCCGTCCCAGGGGCAGTACTTC. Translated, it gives CASGLGDYPSQGQYF.

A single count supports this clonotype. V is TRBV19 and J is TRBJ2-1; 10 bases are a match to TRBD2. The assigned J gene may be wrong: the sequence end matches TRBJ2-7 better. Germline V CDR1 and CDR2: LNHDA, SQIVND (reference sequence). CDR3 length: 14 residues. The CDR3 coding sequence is TGTGCCAGTAGTAGGACTAGCGGCTACAATGAGCAGTACTTC. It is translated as CASSRTSGYNEQYF.

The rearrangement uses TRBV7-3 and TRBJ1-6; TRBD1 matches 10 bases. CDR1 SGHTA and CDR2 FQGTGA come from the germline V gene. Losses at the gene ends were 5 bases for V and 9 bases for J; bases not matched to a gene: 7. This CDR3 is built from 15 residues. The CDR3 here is CASSMTGGGGSPLHF. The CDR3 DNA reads TGTGCCAGCAGCATGACAGGGGGCGGCGGTTCACCCCTCCACTTT.

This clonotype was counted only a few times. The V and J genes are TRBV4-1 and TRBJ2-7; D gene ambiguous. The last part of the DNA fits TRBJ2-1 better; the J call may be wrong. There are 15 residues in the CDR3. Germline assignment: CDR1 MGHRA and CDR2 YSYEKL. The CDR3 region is CASSHTVRLVYEQFF. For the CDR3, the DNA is TGCGCCAGCAGCCATACGGTGAGGCTAGTCTATGAGCAGTTCTTC.

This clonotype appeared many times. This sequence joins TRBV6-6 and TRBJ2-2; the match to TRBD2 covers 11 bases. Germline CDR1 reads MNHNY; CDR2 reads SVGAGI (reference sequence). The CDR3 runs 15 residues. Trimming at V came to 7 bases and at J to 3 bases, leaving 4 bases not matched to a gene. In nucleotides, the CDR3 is TGTGCCAGCATTGGGACTAGCGGAGACACCGGGGAGCTGTTTTTT. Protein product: CASIGTSGDTGELFF.

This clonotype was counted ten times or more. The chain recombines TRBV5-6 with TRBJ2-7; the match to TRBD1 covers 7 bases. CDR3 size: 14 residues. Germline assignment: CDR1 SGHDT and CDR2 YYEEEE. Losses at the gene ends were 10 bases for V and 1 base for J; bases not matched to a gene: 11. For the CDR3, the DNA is TGTGCCGCGACCCGACAGGGAGCTTCCTACGAGCAGTACTTC. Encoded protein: CAATRQGASYEQYF.

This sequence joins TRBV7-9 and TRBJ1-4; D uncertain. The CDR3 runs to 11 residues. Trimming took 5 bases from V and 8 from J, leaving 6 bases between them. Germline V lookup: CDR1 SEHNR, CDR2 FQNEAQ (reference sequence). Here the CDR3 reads CASSPVEKLFF. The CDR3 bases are TGTGCCAGCAGCCCCGTAGAAAAACTGTTTTTT. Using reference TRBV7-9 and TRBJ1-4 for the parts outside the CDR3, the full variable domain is DTGVSQNPRHKITKRGQNVTFRCDPISEHNRLYWYRQTLGQGPEFLTYFQNEAQLEKSRLLSDRFSAERPKGSFSTLEIQRTEQGDSAMYLCASSPVEKLFFGSGTQLSVL.